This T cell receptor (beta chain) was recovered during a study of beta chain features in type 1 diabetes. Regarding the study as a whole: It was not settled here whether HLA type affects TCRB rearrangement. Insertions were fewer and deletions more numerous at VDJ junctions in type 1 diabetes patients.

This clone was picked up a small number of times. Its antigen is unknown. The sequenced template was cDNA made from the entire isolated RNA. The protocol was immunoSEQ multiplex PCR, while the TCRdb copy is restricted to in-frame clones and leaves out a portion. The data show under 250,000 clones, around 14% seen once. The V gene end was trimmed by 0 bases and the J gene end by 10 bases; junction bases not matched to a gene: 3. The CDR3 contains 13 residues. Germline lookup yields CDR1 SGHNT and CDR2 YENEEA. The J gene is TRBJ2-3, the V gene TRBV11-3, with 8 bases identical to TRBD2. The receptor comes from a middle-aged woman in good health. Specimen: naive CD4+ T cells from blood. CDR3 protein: CASSLEATSAQYF. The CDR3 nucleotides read TGTGCCAGCAGCTTAGAAGCGACTAGCGCGCAGTATTTT.